The entry that follows covers one T cell receptor beta chain sequence. The data derive from a study of cytomegalovirus exposure and HLA in healthy donors. The PCR made use of 60 Vbeta and 13 Jbeta primers. The data were produced by immunoSEQ multiplex PCR, yet TCRdb's version contains in-frame clones alone and is incomplete. The data show around 140,000 clones, 82% seen once. The germline CDR1 and CDR2 sequences are MNHNY and SVGAGI (reference sequence). V lost 8 bases and J lost 4, with 23 bases in between. The CDR3 length is 16 residues. This chain connects TRBV6-6 to TRBJ1-1; D gene unclear. The sequence was obtained from a male donor in good health and CMV-seronegative. Source material: PBMCs. CDR3 nucleotide sequence: TGTGCCAGCCCCCGCCGGTCTGGGGAGGAGGTCACTGAAGCTTTCTTT. Protein product: CASPRRSGEEVTEAFF.